This T cell receptor beta chain was recovered during a study of blood T cells in healthy people across ages. Study summary: With template switching, about one barcoded beta molecule was captured per two T cells.

This clonotype showed up just a few times. J lost 6 bases, V lost 6 bases, and 4 bases had no gene match. The CDR3 length is 12 residues. The germline V gene has CDR1 MNHEY and CDR2 SVGEGT. The second PCR ran roughly 7 to 12 cycles with a sample-barcoded 5' primer and J-beta primers. TCRdb ran MiXCR on the 5' RACE reads and lists one entry per CDR3 protein. The sample yields under 800,000 distinct CDR3 sequences, under 25% seen once. The material sequenced was blood. The receptor was isolated from a man between 65 and 85 years old in good health. This sequence joins TRBV6-2 or TRBV6-3 and TRBJ1-2; 7 bases map to TRBD1. The chain's CDR3 is CASRLRGNGYTF. DNA of the CDR3: TGTGCCAGCAGACTCAGGGGGAATGGCTACACCTTC.